The 21 T cell receptor beta chains below all came from one sample that was sequenced in a study of response to subunit inactivated influenza vaccine. TCRdb passed the RT-PCR reads through MiXCR, listing each CDR3 protein once. Here the sample spans 700,000 to 900,000 distinct CDR3 sequences, 21% being singletons. Material: PBMCs from blood, obtained about 5 days after vaccination. The receptor source for this set is a man aged 45-65 years who received an inactivated influenza vaccine.

The chain couples TRBV10-2 to TRBJ2-5; 7 nucleotides align to TRBD1. Germline lookup yields CDR1 WSHSY and CDR2 SAAADI. The J segment lost 2 bases and the V segment lost 6 bases, leaving 6 bases of the junction unmatched. CDR3 length equals 14 residues. DNA of the CDR3: TGCGCCAGCAGGGCCGGGACAGCACAAGAGACCCAGTACTTC. Its translation: CASRAGTAQETQYF.

The chain links TRBV12-3 or TRBV12-4 to TRBJ2-4, with D possibly TRBD1 on 5 matching bases. This CDR3 contains 13 residues. V lost 6 bases, J lost 7 bases, and 13 bases lay in between. Written as DNA, the CDR3 is TGTGCCAGCAGACAAGACAGACCTAACATTCAGTACTTC. This codes for CASRQDRPNIQYF.

This clonotype occurred a few times. The chain uses TRBV7-2 and TRBJ2-3, with D unclear. Germline V lookup: CDR1 SGHTA, CDR2 FQGNSA. V was clipped by 4 bases and J by 3 bases, with 17 bases between them. The CDR3 runs 16 residues. The CDR3 sequence is CASSSLTTTETDTQYF. In DNA, the CDR3 is TGTGCCAGCAGCTCCCTCACCACAACGGAGACAGATACGCAGTATTTT.

V usage is TRBV4-3 and J usage is TRBJ1-4, with D unclear. This CDR3 is built from 16 residues. Germline V gene sequence: CDR1 LGHNA, CDR2 YSLEER. V dropped 0 bases and J dropped 7 bases, with 15 bases sitting between them. The DNA of the CDR3 is TGCGCCAGCAGCCAAGATTGGTCAAGGGTTAGTGAAAAACTGTTTTTT. Protein: CASSQDWSRVSEKLFF.

The rearrangement joins TRBV6-5 to TRBJ2-7, with D perhaps being TRBD1 or TRBD2 (5 bases each). Germline assignment: CDR1 MNHEY and CDR2 SVGAGI. V lost 2 bases to trimming and J lost 7 bases, with 18 bases between them. The CDR3 extends over 15 amino acids. The CDR3 DNA sequence: TGTGCCAGCAGTTACGCGCCCGGGGCCTTGTATGAGCAGTACTTC. It encodes CASSYAPGALYEQYF.

The chain combines TRBV5-6 with TRBJ2-3; 9 bases are a match to TRBD1. Germline CDR1 reads SGHDT; CDR2 reads YYEEEE. V trimming: 4 bases; J trimming: 0 bases; junction bases outside the gene matches: 9. The CDR3 runs to 17 residues. The CDR3 sequence is CASSKGQGPLSTDTQYF. The CDR3 DNA is TGTGCCAGCAGCAAAGGACAGGGGCCCCTTAGCACAGATACGCAGTATTTT.

This clonotype has at least ten counts. The chain carries TRBV20-1 and TRBJ1-6; D not resolved. In germline, CDR1 is DFQATT, CDR2 SNEGSKA (reference sequence). The CDR3 has 11 residues. Trimming stripped 1 base from V and 8 bases from J, with 3 bases between. CDR3 loop: CSARGDSPLHF. In DNA form, the CDR3 reads TGCAGTGCTAGAGGCGATTCACCCCTCCACTTT.

V usage is TRBV6-2 or TRBV6-3 and J usage is TRBJ2-4; tentatively, D is TRBD2 (5 bases). The CDR3 is 15 amino acids. CDR1 and CDR2 (germline): MNHEY, SVGEGT. Trimming took 5 bases from V and 0 from J, leaving 11 bases between them. The CDR3 sequence is CASSTLGLAKNIQYF. CDR3 coding DNA: TGTGCCAGCAGTACCCTCGGACTAGCCAAAAACATTCAGTACTTC.

This clonotype was observed a few times. V is TRBV10-3 and J is TRBJ1-5; TRBD1 might be the D (5 bases). Trimming pared 7 bases from V and 6 bases from J, leaving 13 bases between. The length of the CDR3 is 13 residues. Germline CDR1 reads ENHRY; CDR2 reads SYGVKD. The CDR3 loop is CAIKGQGGQPQHF. DNA of the CDR3: TGTGCCATCAAGGGGCAGGGTGGTCAGCCCCAGCATTTT.

This clonotype came up a few times. This chain connects TRBV6-2 or TRBV6-3 to TRBJ2-1; 10 nucleotides line up with TRBD2. The germline gives CDR1 MNHEY, CDR2 SVGEGT. CDR3 length: 14 amino acids. Trimming cost V 7 bases and J 9 bases; bases outside gene matches: 9. CDR3 nucleotides: TGTGCCAGCATCCAAGCGGGAGGGCCGTTTGAGCAGTTCTTC. This gives the protein CASIQAGGPFEQFF.

The chain recombines TRBV4-3 with TRBJ2-3, with 14 bases identical to TRBD2. The J segment lost 0 bases and the V segment lost 4 bases, leaving 12 bases of the junction unmatched. This CDR3 region has 20 residues. Germline CDR1 reads LGHNA; CDR2 reads YSLEER. CDR3: CASSRRYGTSGGPSTDTQYF. CDR3 coding DNA: TGCGCCAGCAGCCGGAGATACGGGACTAGCGGGGGCCCTAGCACAGATACGCAGTATTTT.

This clonotype came up many times. The CDR3 sequence is CASSYLVKGNTGELFF. In DNA, the CDR3 is TGTGCCAGCAGTTACCTGGTGAAGGGGAACACCGGGGAGCTGTTTTTT. This rearrangement joins TRBV6-5 to TRBJ2-2; no clear D gene. This CDR3 is built from 16 residues. Germline lookup yields CDR1 MNHEY and CDR2 SVGAGI. V was shortened by 2 bases and J by 1 base, with 11 bases between the two germline ends.

The V gene is TRBV7-8, the J gene TRBJ1-4, with unresolved D. This CDR3 is 14 amino acids long. Germline CDR1 reads SGHVS; CDR2 reads FQNEAQ. With 5 bases removed from V and 13 bases from J, the gap between germline ends came to 20 bases. CDR3 bases: TGTGCCAGCAGCCCTAGGGCCGGGATGATTGGACTGTTTTTT. As protein: CASSPRAGMIGLFF. Drawing the rest from reference TRBV7-8 and TRBJ1-4, the complete variable domain is GAGVSQSPRYKVAKRGQDVALRCDPISGHVSLFWYQQALGQGPEFLTYFQNEAQLDKSGLPSDRFFAERPEGSVSTLKIQRTQQEDSAVYLCASSPRAGMIGLFFGSGTQLSVL.

This clonotype was detected only a few times. The rearrangement joins TRBV20-1 to TRBJ2-2; tentatively, D is TRBD2 (6 bases). Trimming pared 4 bases from V and 5 bases from J, leaving 11 bases between. From germline, CDR1 is DFQATT and CDR2 SNEGSKA (reference sequence). There are 13 residues in the CDR3. The CDR3, as DNA: TGCAGTGCTAATAGCGGTAGTACCGGGGAGCTGTTTTTT. As protein: CSANSGSTGELFF.

The chain employs TRBV7-8 and TRBJ1-1; weak D call: TRBD1 (5 bases). Between the trimmed V and J ends, which lost 6 bases and 4 bases, there was a span of 18 bases. This CDR3 has 15 amino acids. CDR1 SGHVS and CDR2 FQNEAQ come from the germline V gene. CDR3: CASRTPRGSSTEAFF. CDR3 bases: TGTGCCAGCAGAACACCTAGGGGAAGTAGCACTGAAGCTTTCTTT.

This clonotype was observed a single time. The chain carries TRBV6-5 and TRBJ1-6; D is possibly TRBD1 (6 bases). Germline values: CDR1 MNHEY, CDR2 SVGAGI. Trimming removed 7 bases at V and 11 bases at J, with 12 bases between. The CDR3 runs to 12 residues. The CDR3 sequence is CASTQGGAPLHF. Here the CDR3 DNA reads TGTGCCAGCACCCAAGGGGGGGCACCCCTCCACTTT.

A few counts support this clonotype. The chain has TRBV30 and TRBJ1-1; 9 bases are shared with TRBD1. The germline gives CDR1 GTSNPN, CDR2 SVGIG (reference sequence). The CDR3 loop spans 15 amino acids. V shed 4 bases, J shed 1 base, and the junction held 7 bases outside the gene matches. The CDR3 region is CAWTRDRVSNTEAFF. The CDR3 bases are TGTGCCTGGACGCGGGACAGGGTTTCGAACACTGAAGCTTTCTTT.

The gene calls are TRBV15 and TRBJ1-2; TRBD1 is a possible D gene (5 bases). The CDR3 length is 16 residues. V shed 4 bases and J shed 6 bases, with 21 bases lying between them. Looked up from germline, CDR1 is LNHNV and CDR2 is YYDKDF (reference sequence). The CDR3 DNA reads TGTGCCACCAGCACAGTGGCGTGGGCAGGGAGTAATGGCTACACCTTC. Protein sequence: CATSTVAWAGSNGYTF.

This clonotype showed up just a few times. V usage is TRBV25-1 and J usage is TRBJ1-3, with D hard to call. CDR1 MGHDK and CDR2 SYGVNS come from the germline V gene. This CDR3 has 13 amino acids. Trimming shortened V by 1 base and J by 2 bases, and 3 bases separated the two germline ends. In nucleotides, the CDR3 is TGTGCCAGCAGTGAATTTCCTGGAAACACCATATATTTT. It encodes CASSEFPGNTIYF.

Only a few counts were recorded for this clonotype. The chain employs TRBV29-1 and TRBJ2-5; D is uncertain. Germline loops: CDR1 SQVTM, CDR2 ANQGSEA. V was trimmed by 5 bases and J by 7 bases, leaving 14 bases between them. The CDR3 consists of 12 residues. The CDR3 region is CSVRPGEGTQYF. The CDR3 DNA reads TGCAGCGTTCGTCCAGGCGAAGGGACCCAGTACTTC.

The chain couples TRBV29-1 to TRBJ2-3, with 10 bases aligning to TRBD2. Germline trimming cut 4 bases from V and 0 bases from J; bases unmatched to any gene: 10. This CDR3 is 17 amino acids long. Germline-derived CDR1 and CDR2 are SQVTM and ANQGSEA. The CDR3 nucleotides read TGCAGCGTTGCCGGGACTAGCGAAAAGTATAGCACAGATACGCAGTATTTT. Protein: CSVAGTSEKYSTDTQYF.